What follows are 18 T cell receptor beta chains derived from one specimen sequenced in a study of blood T cell repertoires in COVID-19. Sequenced by immunoSEQ multiplex PCR; TCRdb stores in-frame clones only, minus some. This table holds about 300,000 clones, 87% found once. Sequences were obtained from peripheral blood. The receptor source for this set is a woman between 35 and 50 years old who had recovered from COVID-19.

The J gene is TRBJ1-5, the V gene TRBV2; TRBD1 matches 9 bases. Germline values: CDR1 SNHLY, CDR2 FYNNEI. CDR3 length: 15 residues. V lost 6 bases and J lost 2; bases outside the gene matches: 5. CDR3 nucleotides: TGTGCCAGCAGGTGGGGACAGGGTGGCAATCAGCCCCAGCATTTT. Its protein product is CASRWGQGGNQPQHF.

The V call is TRBV10-3, the J call TRBJ1-1, with a possible D match to TRBD1 (5 bases). The CDR3 is made up of 14 amino acids. V gave up 6 bases and J gave up 4 bases, with 15 bases separating them. The germline V gene encodes CDR1 ENHRY and CDR2 SYGVKD. CDR3 nucleotide sequence: TGTGCCATCAGCGCGCCAGGGTTGGGCACTGAAGCTTTCTTT. This encodes CAISAPGLGTEAFF.

This clone has just one count. The chain links TRBV11-3 to TRBJ2-3, with 14 bases identical to TRBD2. Germline V lookup: CDR1 SGHNT, CDR2 YENEEA. V lost 5 bases, J lost 6 bases, and 10 bases stayed unmatched. The CDR3 is made up of 17 amino acids. DNA of the CDR3: TGTGCCAGCAGCCCCCCCGGACTAGCGGGGGGCCCCGATACGCAGTATTTT. This encodes CASSPPGLAGGPDTQYF.

The chain employs TRBV2 and TRBJ2-7; 7 bases agree with TRBD1. CDR1 is SNHLY and CDR2 is FYNNEI in the germline V gene. V shed 7 bases, J shed 3 bases, and the junction held 6 bases outside the gene matches. The CDR3 length is 13 residues. The CDR3 DNA reads TGTGCCAGCACGGGACAGAGAGACTACGAGCAGTACTTC. Its protein is CASTGQRDYEQYF.

The chain carries TRBV5-6 and TRBJ1-2, with D perhaps matching TRBD1 (5 bases). Trimming took off 5 bases at V and 4 bases at J, with 18 bases between the two ends. The length of the CDR3 is 15 residues. The germline V gene has CDR1 SGHDT and CDR2 YYEEEE. The CDR3 nucleotides read TGTGCCAGCAGACCAATTTCGGGGGAGGGCTATGGCTACACCTTC. Protein: CASRPISGEGYGYTF.

The gene calls are TRBV18 and TRBJ1-1; maybe TRBD1 (5 bases). Trimming removed 3 bases at V and 2 bases at J, with 10 bases between. The CDR3 loop spans 14 amino acids. Germline CDR1 is KGHSH and CDR2 is LQKENI. The CDR3 loop reads CASSPSGLNTEAFF. The CDR3 nucleotides read TGTGCCAGCTCACCCTCGGGACTTAACACTGAAGCTTTCTTT.

The rearrangement links TRBV5-1 to TRBJ2-7; possible D gene TRBD2, 6 bases. From germline, CDR1 is SGHRS and CDR2 YFSETQ. The CDR3 has 14 residues. V lost 3 bases, J lost 3 bases, and 13 bases lay in between. The CDR3 protein is CASSSSVGNYEQYF. In nucleotides, the CDR3 is TGCGCCAGCAGCTCTAGCGTAGGGAACTACGAGCAGTACTTC.

Only one count was recorded for this clone. V usage is TRBV7-9 and J usage is TRBJ2-1; 11 bases agree with TRBD2. V lost 0 bases and J lost 3; bases outside the gene matches: 7. From germline, CDR1 is SEHNR and CDR2 FQNEAQ (reference sequence). This CDR3 is 18 amino acids long. CDR3 DNA: TGTGCCAGCAGCTTAGCCCCCACTAGCGGGGGTCTCTACAATGAGCAGTTCTTC. This gives the protein CASSLAPTSGGLYNEQFF.

The chain uses TRBV4-2 and TRBJ1-4, with 10 nucleotides matching TRBD1. The trim removed 3 bases at V and 3 bases at J, leaving 4 bases unmatched. The CDR3 length is 16 residues. Germline V gene data show CDR1 as LGHNA and CDR2 as YNFKEQ. The CDR3 DNA reads as TGTGCCAGCAGCCACAGACAGGGGGCGCCTAATGAAAAACTGTTTTTT. This sequence encodes CASSHRQGAPNEKLFF.

Only a few counts were recorded for this clone. The rearrangement uses TRBV6-6 and TRBJ2-7, with a weak D call TRBD2 (6 bases). CDR1 and CDR2 from the germline V gene are MNHNY and SVGAGI (reference sequence). V was shortened by 2 bases and J by 2 bases, with 16 bases between the two germline ends. The CDR3 is 16 amino acids. The CDR3 loop reads CASSYAGIHTTYEQYF. Written as DNA, the CDR3 is TGTGCCAGCAGTTACGCGGGAATCCATACCACCTACGAGCAGTACTTC.

The V call is TRBV30, the J call TRBJ1-4, with D tentatively TRBD1 (6 bases). This CDR3 region has 15 residues. Trimming shortened V by 4 bases and J by 3 bases, and 15 bases separated the two germline ends. CDR1 is GTSNPN, CDR2 SVGIG, per germline (reference sequence). DNA of the CDR3: TGTGCCTGGAAAGAAGGACAGACCTCTAATGAAAAACTGTTTTTT. This encodes CAWKEGQTSNEKLFF. The full variable domain, completed using reference TRBV30 and TRBJ1-4, is SQTIHQWPATLVQPVGSPLSLECTVEGTSNPNLYWYRQAAGRGLQLLFYSVGIGQISSEVPQNLSASRPQDRQFILSSKKLLLSDSGFYLCAWKEGQTSNEKLFFGSGTQLSVL.

The genes are TRBV6-5 and TRBJ2-7, with D perhaps matching TRBD2 (5 bases). CDR1 and CDR2 (germline): MNHEY, SVGAGI. This CDR3 has 14 residues. V was trimmed by 2 bases and J by 3 bases, leaving 11 bases between them. CDR3 DNA: TGTGCCAGCAGTTACCGGAGGACGGACTACGAGCAGTACTTC. This codes for CASSYRRTDYEQYF.

The J gene is TRBJ1-2, the V gene TRBV24-1, with TRBD1 matching 10 bases. Per germline, CDR1 KGHDR and CDR2 SFDVKD. CDR3 length: 15 amino acids. J gave up 7 bases and V 2 bases, and 6 bases lay outside the gene matches. The CDR3 reads CATSDSRTGGGGYTF. CDR3 nucleotide sequence: TGTGCCACCAGTGATTCCCGGACAGGGGGGGGTGGCTACACCTTC.

V usage is TRBV28 and J usage is TRBJ2-3, with D perhaps TRBD1 (5 bases). Trimming stripped 10 bases from V and 7 bases from J, with 21 bases between. The CDR3 sequence is 14 residues long. CDR1 and CDR2 (germline): MDHEN, SYDVKM. The CDR3: CATLHPTGLNTQYF. CDR3 coding DNA: TGTGCCACCCTGCACCCCACAGGATTGAATACGCAGTATTTT.

This sequence joins TRBV7-8 and TRBJ2-5; the match to TRBD1 covers 8 bases. The CDR3 is made up of 15 amino acids. After removal of 0 bases from V and 5 bases from J, the junction contained 5 bases not matched to a gene. CDR1 and CDR2 from the germline V gene are SGHVS and FQNEAQ. The chain's CDR3 is CASSLAQGVRETQYF. The CDR3 DNA reads as TGTGCCAGCAGCTTAGCACAGGGGGTTCGGGAGACCCAGTACTTC.

The chain combines TRBV27 with TRBJ2-2; the match to TRBD2 covers 8 bases. Germline lookup yields CDR1 MNHEY and CDR2 SMNVEV (reference sequence). This CDR3 has 15 residues. Trimming cost V 3 bases and J 6 bases; bases outside gene matches: 6. The CDR3 DNA reads TGTGCCAGCAGTTTGCGGGGGGTATTGTCCGGGGAGCTGTTTTTT. As protein: CASSLRGVLSGELFF.

This chain connects TRBV27 to TRBJ1-5, with D perhaps matching TRBD1 (5 bases). This CDR3 spans 14 amino acids. The germline V gene encodes CDR1 MNHEY and CDR2 SMNVEV (reference sequence). The V gene lost 6 bases and the J gene lost 5 bases, with 14 bases spanning the gap. The CDR3 protein is CASRGTWGDQPQHF. The CDR3 region has the DNA TGTGCCAGCAGGGGGACGTGGGGGGATCAGCCCCAGCATTTT.

The CDR3 loop is CASSQDLDEGRPQHF. The CDR3 nucleotides read TGCGCCAGCAGCCAAGATCTGGACGAGGGTCGGCCCCAGCATTTT. The rearrangement joins TRBV4-1 to TRBJ1-5, with D uncertain. Germline lookup yields CDR1 MGHRA and CDR2 YSYEKL. This CDR3 comprises 15 residues. V gave up 0 bases and J gave up 9 bases, with 15 bases separating them.